This paragraph covers one TCR beta chain sequence. The antigen it binds to is not known. Per-base quality was not reported, and no clone a single base away is much larger than it. This sample was included in a study of post-analysis software for immune sequencing data (dated by TCRdb to 2013 to 2016). Describing the broader study: Recorded disease courses included relapsing-remitting, secondary progressive and progressive-relapsing multiple sclerosis, with some patients lacking subtype annotation. A subset of samples was prepared in parallel using single-end sample barcoding, then pooled and co-amplified after Illumina adapter ligation. Patient repertoires were compared against roughly 11 previously published healthy control repertoires from donors aged about 6 to 25 years. Study-level results and caveats: The control group was slightly older than the multiple sclerosis patient group. Compared with controls, multiple sclerosis patients had significantly lower normalized Chao1 diversity, a finding suggesting substantial peripheral T-cell clonal expansion. Significantly higher frequencies in patients than in controls were found for roughly 5 TRBV segments, including TRBV5-6, TRBV5-1 and TRBV20-1. Direct clustering with F measure showed strong co-clustering of samples prepared in the same batch, prompting a batch-effect correction.

Receptor amplification or capture employed PCR. The sample was run on an Illumina HiSeq 2500. To reduce PCR and sequencing biases, unique molecular identifiers were incorporated into the TCR beta cDNA libraries. Approximately 500,000 cDNA molecules were obtained for every 1 to 10 million input T cells, so each molecule roughly corresponded to one T cell. The patient libraries were prepared and sequenced with the same protocol used for the earlier healthy control dataset. Within a given batch, samples were prepared together, multiplexed and sequenced on the same HiSeq lane. Regarding the original processing steps: MIGEC handled the raw barcoded reads, throwing out single-read molecular identifier groups before consensus assembly and CDR3 extraction. VDJtools was used for post-analysis of the clonotype tables, with diversity normalized by down-sampling every dataset to the smallest sample size. Repertoire overlap clustering matched CDR3 amino acid but not nucleotide sequences to correct batch-related cross-sample contamination. TCRdb reran the public reads through fastp at Q25 and MiXCR, keeping productive beta chains. Each CDR3 protein gets just one entry, which takes the most common genes and DNA from the rows behind it. It is TCRdb's table, rather than the study itself, that gives the V and J calls and clone size. Across this sample there are 800,000 to 950,000 distinct CDR3 sequences, with roughly 50% seen only once. The ten largest make up about 4.5% of the sample.

CDR1 is given as ENHRY and CDR2 as SYGVKD, both from the germline V gene. Its CDR3 holds 11 amino acids, cysteine through phenylalanine. CDR3 DNA is the only sequence kept; it has 33 bases, read in frame from the first base. V gives up 4 bases and J gives up 7 bases, and the segment between their germline ends measures 7 bases. To demonstrate the VDJtools post-analysis software, the study profiled TCR beta repertoires from the peripheral blood of 10 to 15 young patients with multiple sclerosis. Multiple sclerosis patients were children and adolescents aged roughly 6 to 17 years. The chain joins TRBV10-3 to TRBJ1-1, with no confidently assigned D gene. The receptor comes from a girl aged 5 to 17 with multiple sclerosis. Material: blood. The DNA sequence reads TGTGCCATCAGTGGCGAAGGTGAAGCTTTCTTT. It is translated as CAISGEGEAFF.